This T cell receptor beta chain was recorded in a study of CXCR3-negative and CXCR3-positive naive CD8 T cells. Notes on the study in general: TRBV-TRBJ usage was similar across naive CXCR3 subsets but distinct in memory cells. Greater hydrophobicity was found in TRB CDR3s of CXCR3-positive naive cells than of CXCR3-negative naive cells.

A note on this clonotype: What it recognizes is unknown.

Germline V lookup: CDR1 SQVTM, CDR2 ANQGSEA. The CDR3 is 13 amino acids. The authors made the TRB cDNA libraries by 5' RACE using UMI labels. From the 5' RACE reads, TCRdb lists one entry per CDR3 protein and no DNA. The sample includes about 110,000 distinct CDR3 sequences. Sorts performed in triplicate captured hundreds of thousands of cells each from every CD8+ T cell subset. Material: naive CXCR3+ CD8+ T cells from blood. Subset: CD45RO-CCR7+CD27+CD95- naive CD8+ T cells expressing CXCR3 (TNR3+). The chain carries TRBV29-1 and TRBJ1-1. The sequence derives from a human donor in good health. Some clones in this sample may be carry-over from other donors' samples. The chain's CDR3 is CSVELGVGTEAFF.